The rows below give T cell receptor beta chains drawn from one sample of a study of CD8+ T cells in alopecia areata. Clones were read by immunoSEQ multiplex PCR, and TCRdb kept only the in-frame ones, dropping some. Altogether about 160,000 clones are present, around 47% being singletons, with the ten largest covering less than 8%. The sequenced material came from CD4+ T cells sorted from blood. The source is a human donor with alopecia areata. CDR3s include the opening cysteine and the closing phenylalanine or tryptophan. D genes are given only for firm matches. Clone size is shown for a subset of rows, as once, few, many or a class of expanded clone.

j_gene,d_gene,v_gene,abundance,CDR3aa,CDR3nt
TRBJ2-1,TRBD1,TRBV5-1,-,CASTQTGGKNEQFF,TGCGCCAGCACCCAGACAGGGGGCAAGAATGAGCAGTTCTTC
TRBJ2-1,-,TRBV11-1,-,CASSLTSGLRNEQFF,TGTGCCAGCAGCTTAACCAGCGGGCTAAGGAATGAGCAGTTCTTC
TRBJ2-7,TRBD1,TRBV29-1,-,CSVARQGLNEQYF,TGCAGCGTCGCAAGACAGGGTCTCAACGAGCAGTACTTC
TRBJ2-7,TRBD1,TRBV27,-,CASSLARARDRSSYEQYF,TGTGCCAGCAGTTTAGCTAGAGCCCGGGACAGGAGCTCCTACGAGCAGTACTTC
TRBJ2-1,-,TRBV4-1,-,CASSQNGRQFF,TGCGCCAGCAGCCAAAACGGGAGACAGTTCTTC
TRBJ2-3,-,TRBV27,-,CASSFSGYSPGVDTQYF,TGTGCCAGCAGTTTTTCAGGTTACAGCCCGGGTGTAGATACGCAGTATTTT
TRBJ2-5,TRBD2,TRBV27,once,CASRGLPKQETQYF,TGTGCCAGCAGGGGACTACCCAAACAAGAGACCCAGTACTTC
TRBJ1-2,-,TRBV7-2,-,CASSPQGGITGYTF,TGTGCCAGCAGCCCCCAAGGGGGTATTACTGGCTACACCTTC
TRBJ2-7,-,TRBV27,-,CASSFSGEQYF,TGTGCCAGCAGTTTCTCAGGCGAGCAGTACTTC
TRBJ2-1,TRBD2,TRBV27,-,CASSLTRTSGLKQFF,TGTGCCAGCAGTTTAACCAGGACTAGCGGGCTAAAGCAGTTCTTC
TRBJ2-1,-,TRBV18,few,CASSPGPTVSYNEQFF,TGTGCCAGCTCCCCGGGGCCGACCGTATCCTACAATGAGCAGTTCTTC
TRBJ1-1,-,TRBV29-1,-,CSVNPQGNTEAFF,TGCAGCGTCAACCCCCAGGGGAACACTGAAGCTTTCTTT
TRBJ2-1,-,TRBV5-1,few,CASSSHQGIYNEQFF,TGCGCCAGCAGCTCCCATCAGGGCATTTACAATGAGCAGTTCTTC
TRBJ1-2,-,TRBV7-3,-,CASSPTGTGTNYGYTF,TGTGCCAGCAGCCCAACTGGGACGGGTACTAACTATGGCTACACCTTC
TRBJ1-1,-,TRBV5-1,-,CASSFKGGTEAFF,TGCGCCAGCAGCTTTAAGGGAGGGACTGAAGCTTTCTTT
TRBJ2-1,-,TRBV18,-,CASSLTLVDLNEQFF,TGTGCCAGCTCACTGACTTTGGTCGACCTCAATGAGCAGTTCTTC
TRBJ2-4,TRBD2,TRBV18,-,CASSPATSGDIQYF,TGTGCCAGCTCACCAGCGACTAGCGGTGACATTCAGTACTTC
TRBJ2-7,TRBD2,TRBV5-1,-,CASSLAAGVAQAYEQYF,TGCGCCAGCAGCTTGGCAGCGGGAGTGGCCCAGGCCTACGAGCAGTACTTC
TRBJ2-3,-,TRBV7-9,-,CASSPGPTSPSDTQYF,TGTGCCAGCAGCCCAGGTCCTACCTCACCGTCAGATACGCAGTATTTT
TRBJ2-1,TRBD2,TRBV2,-,CASTPGTSGGNEQFF,TGTGCCAGCACACCCGGGACTAGCGGGGGGAATGAGCAGTTCTTC
TRBJ1-1,-,TRBV29-1,-,CSVGGRSTEAFF,TGCAGCGTCGGGGGGCGGTCCACTGAAGCTTTCTTT
TRBJ2-3,TRBD2,TRBV6-5,-,CASSQAGEWNTQYF,TGTGCCAGCAGTCAAGCGGGAGAGTGGAATACGCAGTATTTT
TRBJ1-5,-,TRBV6-5,once,CASSWDQPQHF,TGTGCCAGCAGTTGGGATCAGCCCCAGCATTTT
TRBJ2-5,TRBD1,TRBV29-1,few,CSVTGTGVFETQYF,TGCAGCGTCACCGGGACAGGTGTTTTTGAGACCCAGTACTTC
TRBJ2-1,TRBD2,TRBV5-1,few,CASSLSGGYNEQFF,TGCGCCAGCAGCTTGTCGGGAGGTTATAATGAGCAGTTCTTC
TRBJ2-1,-,TRBV7-3,few,CASSLRGAHEQFF,TGTGCCAGCAGCTTACGTGGGGCTCATGAGCAGTTCTTC
TRBJ1-1,-,TRBV7-9,-,CASSFSGNTEAFF,TGTGCCAGCAGCTTTTCAGGGAACACTGAAGCTTTCTTT
TRBJ1-2,-,TRBV29-1,-,CSVDGDRNVVYGYTF,TGCAGCGTAGACGGCGACAGGAATGTAGTCTATGGCTACACCTTC
TRBJ1-5,TRBD1,TRBV27,-,CASSPGQGFQPQHF,TGTGCCAGCAGCCCGGGACAGGGATTTCAGCCCCAGCATTTT
TRBJ1-2,-,TRBV30,few,CAWSSPGDDGYTF,TGTGCCTGGAGTTCCCCAGGAGACGATGGCTACACCTTC
TRBJ2-7,-,TRBV9,-,CASSVGAGNEQYF,TGTGCCAGCAGCGTGGGCGCCGGGAACGAGCAGTACTTC
TRBJ2-7,-,TRBV29-1,few,CSVTDGTYEQYF,TGCAGCGTTACGGACGGCACCTACGAGCAGTACTTC
TRBJ2-3,-,TRBV6-5,-,CASSYVRNTDTQYF,TGTGCCAGCAGTTACGTGAGGAACACAGATACGCAGTATTTT
TRBJ2-3,-,TRBV5-1,once,CATSTGTLSTDTQYF,TGCGCCACCTCAACTGGGACACTTAGCACAGATACGCAGTATTTT
TRBJ2-1,-,TRBV5-1,-,CASSQLSRRTYSYNEQFF,TGCGCCAGCAGCCAATTATCGCGGCGGACCTACTCCTACAATGAGCAGTTCTTC